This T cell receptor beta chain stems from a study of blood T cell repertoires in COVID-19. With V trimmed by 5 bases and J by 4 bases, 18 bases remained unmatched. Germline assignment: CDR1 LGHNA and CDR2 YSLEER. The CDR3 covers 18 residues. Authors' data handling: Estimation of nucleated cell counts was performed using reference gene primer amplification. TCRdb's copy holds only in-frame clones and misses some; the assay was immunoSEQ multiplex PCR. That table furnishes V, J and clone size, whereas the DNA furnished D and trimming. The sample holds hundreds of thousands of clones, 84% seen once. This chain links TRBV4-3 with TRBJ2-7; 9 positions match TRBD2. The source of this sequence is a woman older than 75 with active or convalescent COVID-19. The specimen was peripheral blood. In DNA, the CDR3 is TGCGCCAGCAGCTTAACAGGGGAACTAGCGGGTGGGGGATACGAGCAGTACTTC. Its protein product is CASSLTGELAGGGYEQYF.